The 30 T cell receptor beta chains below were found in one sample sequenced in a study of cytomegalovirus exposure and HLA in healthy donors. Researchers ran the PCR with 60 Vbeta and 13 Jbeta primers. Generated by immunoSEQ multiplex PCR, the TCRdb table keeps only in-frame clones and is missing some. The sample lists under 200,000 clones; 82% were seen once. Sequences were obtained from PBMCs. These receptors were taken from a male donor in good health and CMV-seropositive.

CDR3 region: CASSLDQLGTQYF. Here the CDR3 DNA reads TGTGCCAGCAGCTTAGATCAACTAGGGACCCAGTACTTC. V usage is TRBV11-3 and J usage is TRBJ2-5, with a tentative D call TRBD2 (5 bases). Trimming stripped 0 bases from V and 7 bases from J, with 9 bases between. The CDR3 totals 13 residues. Germline CDR1 and CDR2: SGHNT and YENEEA.

Written as DNA, the CDR3 is TGTGCCAGCAGCCCACGGGTCCTAGCGGGAGGGCCACCCAATGAGCAGTTCTTC. The encoded protein is CASSPRVLAGGPPNEQFF. The rearrangement uses TRBV11-2 and TRBJ2-1; 12 bases map to TRBD2. From germline, CDR1 is SGHAT and CDR2 FQNNGV. Unmatched junction bases numbered 14, after V lost 5 bases and J lost 6 bases. The length of the CDR3 is 18 residues.

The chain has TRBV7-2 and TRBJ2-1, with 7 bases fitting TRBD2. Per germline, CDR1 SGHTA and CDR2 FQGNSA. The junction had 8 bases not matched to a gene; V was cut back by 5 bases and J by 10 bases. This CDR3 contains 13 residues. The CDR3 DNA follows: TGTGCCAGCAGCCCCCTGGGGAGGGGAGAGCAGTTCTTC. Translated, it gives CASSPLGRGEQFF.

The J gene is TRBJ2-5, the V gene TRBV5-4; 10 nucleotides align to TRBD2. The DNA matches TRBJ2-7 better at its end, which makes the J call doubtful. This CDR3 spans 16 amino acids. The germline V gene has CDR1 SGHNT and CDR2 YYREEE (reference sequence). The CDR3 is CASSLEGLASSYEQYF. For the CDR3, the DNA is TGTGCCAGCAGCCTAGAGGGACTAGCGAGCTCCTACGAGCAGTACTTC.

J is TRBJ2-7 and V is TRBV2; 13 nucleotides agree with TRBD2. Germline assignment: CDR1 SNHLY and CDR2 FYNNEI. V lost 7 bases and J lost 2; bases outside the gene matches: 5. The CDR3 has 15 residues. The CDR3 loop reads CASIQLAGGTYEQYF. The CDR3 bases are TGTGCCAGCATCCAACTAGCGGGGGGGACCTACGAGCAGTACTTC.

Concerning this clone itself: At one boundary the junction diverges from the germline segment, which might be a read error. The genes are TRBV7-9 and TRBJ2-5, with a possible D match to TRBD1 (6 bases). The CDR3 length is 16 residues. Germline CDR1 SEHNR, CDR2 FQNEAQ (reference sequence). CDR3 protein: CSSRTGFRQGDETQYF. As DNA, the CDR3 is TGTTCCAGCAGAACAGGGTTCCGCCAGGGAGACGAGACCCAGTACTTC.

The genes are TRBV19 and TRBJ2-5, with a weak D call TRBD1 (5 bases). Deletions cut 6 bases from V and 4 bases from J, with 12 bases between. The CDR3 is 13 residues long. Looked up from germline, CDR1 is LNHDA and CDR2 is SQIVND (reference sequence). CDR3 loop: CASRDQGRETQYF. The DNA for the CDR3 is TGTGCCAGTAGAGATCAGGGCCGAGAGACCCAGTACTTC.

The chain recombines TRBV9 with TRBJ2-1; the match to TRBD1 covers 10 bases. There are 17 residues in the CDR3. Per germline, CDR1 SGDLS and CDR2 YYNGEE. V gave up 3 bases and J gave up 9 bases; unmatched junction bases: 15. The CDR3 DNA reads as TGTGCCAGCAGCGCTCAAGCCGGGACAGGGGTTAGTGCTGAGCAGTTCTTC. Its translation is CASSAQAGTGVSAEQFF.

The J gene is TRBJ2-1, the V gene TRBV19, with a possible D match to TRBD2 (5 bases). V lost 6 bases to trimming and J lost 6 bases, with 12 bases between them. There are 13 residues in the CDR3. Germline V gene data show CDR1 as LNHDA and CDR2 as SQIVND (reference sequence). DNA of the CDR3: TGTGCCAGTAGCCAAGTAGGAGGCAATGAGCAGTTCTTC. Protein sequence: CASSQVGGNEQFF.

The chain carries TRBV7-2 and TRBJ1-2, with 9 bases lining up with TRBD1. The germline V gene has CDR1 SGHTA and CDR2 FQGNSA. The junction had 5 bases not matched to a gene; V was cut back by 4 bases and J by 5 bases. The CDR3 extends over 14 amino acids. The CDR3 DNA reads TGTGCCAGCAGCTATCGGACAGGGGAGTATGGCTACACCTTC. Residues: CASSYRTGEYGYTF. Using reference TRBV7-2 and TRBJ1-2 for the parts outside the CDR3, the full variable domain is GAGVSQSPSNKVTEKGKDVELRCDPISGHTALYWYRQSLGQGLEFLIYFQGNSAPDKSGLPSDRFSAERTGGSVSTLTIQRTQQEDSAVYLCASSYRTGEYGYTFGSGTRLTVV.

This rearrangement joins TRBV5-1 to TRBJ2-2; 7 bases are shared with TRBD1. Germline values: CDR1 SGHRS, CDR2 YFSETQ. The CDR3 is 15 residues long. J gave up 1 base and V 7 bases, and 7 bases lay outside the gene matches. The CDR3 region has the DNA TGCGCCAGCGGTGCCGGGACAGTGAACACCGGGGAGCTGTTTTTT. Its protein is CASGAGTVNTGELFF.

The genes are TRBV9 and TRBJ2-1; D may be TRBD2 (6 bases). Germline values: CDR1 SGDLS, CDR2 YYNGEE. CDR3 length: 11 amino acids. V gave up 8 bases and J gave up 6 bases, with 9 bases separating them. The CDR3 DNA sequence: TGTGCCAGGACTAGTCCCAATGAGCAGTTCTTC. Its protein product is CARTSPNEQFF.

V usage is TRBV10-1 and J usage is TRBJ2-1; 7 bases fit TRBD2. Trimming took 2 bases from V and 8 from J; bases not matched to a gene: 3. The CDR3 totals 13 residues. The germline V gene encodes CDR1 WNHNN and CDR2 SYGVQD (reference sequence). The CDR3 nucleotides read TGCGCCAGCAGTGAGGGGGGAGGGTATGAGCAGTTCTTC. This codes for CASSEGGGYEQFF.

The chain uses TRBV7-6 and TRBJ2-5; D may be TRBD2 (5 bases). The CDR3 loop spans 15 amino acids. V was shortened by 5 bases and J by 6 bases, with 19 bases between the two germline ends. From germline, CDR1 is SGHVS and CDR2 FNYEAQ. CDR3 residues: CASSENPGIKQTQYF. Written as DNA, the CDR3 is TGTGCCAGCAGCGAAAACCCCGGGATTAAACAGACCCAGTACTTC. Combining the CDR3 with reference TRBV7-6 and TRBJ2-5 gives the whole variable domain GAGVSQSPRYKVTKRGQDVALRCDPISGHVSLYWYRQALGQGPEFLTYFNYEAQQDKSGLPNDRFSAERPEGSISTLTIQRTEQRDSAMYRCASSENPGIKQTQYFGPGTRLLVL.

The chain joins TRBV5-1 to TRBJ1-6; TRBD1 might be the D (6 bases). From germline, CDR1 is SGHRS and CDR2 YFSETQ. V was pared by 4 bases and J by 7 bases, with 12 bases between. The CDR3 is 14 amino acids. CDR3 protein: CASSLGGLNSPLHF. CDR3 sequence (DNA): TGCGCCAGCAGCCTGGGGGGGCTAAATTCACCCCTCCACTTT.

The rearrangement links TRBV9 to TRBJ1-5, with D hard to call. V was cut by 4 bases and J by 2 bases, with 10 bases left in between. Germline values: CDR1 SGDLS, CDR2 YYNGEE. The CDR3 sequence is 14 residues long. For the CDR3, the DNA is TGTGCCAGCAGCCCCGGGTGGGGCAATCAGCCCCAGCATTTT. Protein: CASSPGWGNQPQHF. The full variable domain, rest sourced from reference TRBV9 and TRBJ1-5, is DSGVTQTPKHLITATGQRVTLRCSPRSGDLSVYWYQQSLDQGLQFLIQYYNGEERAKGNILERFSAQQFPDLHSELNLSSLELGDSALYFCASSPGWGNQPQHFGDGTRLSIL.

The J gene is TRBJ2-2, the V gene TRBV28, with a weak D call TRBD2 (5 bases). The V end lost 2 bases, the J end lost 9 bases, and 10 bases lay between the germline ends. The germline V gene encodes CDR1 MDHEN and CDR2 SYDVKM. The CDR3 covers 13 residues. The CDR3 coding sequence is TGTGCCAGCAGTTTAATAGCGTCGAGGGAGCTGTTTTTT. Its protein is CASSLIASRELFF.

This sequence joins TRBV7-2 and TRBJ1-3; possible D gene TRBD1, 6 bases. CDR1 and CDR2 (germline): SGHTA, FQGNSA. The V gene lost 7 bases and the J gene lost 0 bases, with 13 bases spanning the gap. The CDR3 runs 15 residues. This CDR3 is CASTLTGNSGNTIYF. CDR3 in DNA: TGTGCCAGCACCCTGACAGGAAACTCTGGAAACACCATATATTTT.

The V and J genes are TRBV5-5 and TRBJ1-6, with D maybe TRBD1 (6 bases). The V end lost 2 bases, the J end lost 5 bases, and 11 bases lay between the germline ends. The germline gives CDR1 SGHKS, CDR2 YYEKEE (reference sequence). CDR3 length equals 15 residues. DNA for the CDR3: TGTGCCAGCAGCTTAAAAGGGGGAGATAATTCACCCCTCCACTTT. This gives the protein CASSLKGGDNSPLHF.

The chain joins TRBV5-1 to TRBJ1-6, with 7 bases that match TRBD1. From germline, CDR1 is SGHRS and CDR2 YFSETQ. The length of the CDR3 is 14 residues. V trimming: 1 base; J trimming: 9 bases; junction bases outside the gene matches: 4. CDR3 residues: CASSLTGESSPLHF. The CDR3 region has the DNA TGCGCCAGCAGCTTGACAGGGGAGTCTTCACCCCTCCACTTT. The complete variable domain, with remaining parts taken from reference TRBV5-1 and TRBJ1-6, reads KAGVTQTPRYLIKTRGQQVTLSCSPISGHRSVSWYQQTPGQGLQFLFEYFSETQRNKGNFPGRFSGRQFSNSRSEMNVSTLELGDSALYLCASSLTGESSPLHFGNGTRLTVT.

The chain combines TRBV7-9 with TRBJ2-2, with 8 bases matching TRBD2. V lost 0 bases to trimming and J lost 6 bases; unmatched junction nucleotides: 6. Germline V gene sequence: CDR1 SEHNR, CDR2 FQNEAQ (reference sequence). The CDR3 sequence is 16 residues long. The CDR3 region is CASSLATGGGPGELFF. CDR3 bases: TGTGCCAGCAGCTTAGCGACGGGAGGGGGACCCGGGGAGCTGTTTTTT.

In nucleotides, the CDR3 is TGTGCCAGCAGTCGGGCAGGGGAGTATGGCTACACCTTC. This codes for CASSRAGEYGYTF. The chain carries TRBV6-5 and TRBJ1-2; D perhaps matches TRBD1 (6 bases). CDR3 length: 13 amino acids. Trimming stripped 5 bases from V and 5 bases from J, with 12 bases between. Germline CDR1 reads MNHEY; CDR2 reads SVGAGI.

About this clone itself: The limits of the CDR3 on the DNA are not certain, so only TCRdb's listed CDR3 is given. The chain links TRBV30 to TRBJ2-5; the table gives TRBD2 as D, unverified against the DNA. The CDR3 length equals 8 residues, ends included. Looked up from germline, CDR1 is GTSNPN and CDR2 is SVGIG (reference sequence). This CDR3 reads CAWGPGNF.

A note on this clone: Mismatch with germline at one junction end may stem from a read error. The CDR3 is CASSELQGAYNSQYF. DNA of the CDR3: TGTGCCAGCAGTGAATTACAGGGGGCGTATAACAGTCAGTACTTC. The gene calls are TRBV2 and TRBJ2-4; TRBD1 matches 9 bases. There are 15 residues in the CDR3. Germline V gene data show CDR1 as SNHLY and CDR2 as FYNNEI.

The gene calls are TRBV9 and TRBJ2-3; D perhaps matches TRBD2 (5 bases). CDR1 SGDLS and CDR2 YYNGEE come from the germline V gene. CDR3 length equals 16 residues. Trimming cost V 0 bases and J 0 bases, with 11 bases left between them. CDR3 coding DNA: TGTGCCAGCAGCGTAGGGAGAGTAGCGAGCACAGATACGCAGTATTTT. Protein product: CASSVGRVASTDTQYF. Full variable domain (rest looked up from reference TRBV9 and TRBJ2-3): DSGVTQTPKHLITATGQRVTLRCSPRSGDLSVYWYQQSLDQGLQFLIQYYNGEERAKGNILERFSAQQFPDLHSELNLSSLELGDSALYFCASSVGRVASTDTQYFGPGTRLTVL.

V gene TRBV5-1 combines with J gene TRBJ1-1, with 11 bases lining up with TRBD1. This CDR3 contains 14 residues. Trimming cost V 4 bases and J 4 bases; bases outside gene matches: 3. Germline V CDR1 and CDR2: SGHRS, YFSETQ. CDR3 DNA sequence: TGCGCCAGCAGCAAAGGGACAGGGGGCACTGAAGCTTTCTTT. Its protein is CASSKGTGGTEAFF.

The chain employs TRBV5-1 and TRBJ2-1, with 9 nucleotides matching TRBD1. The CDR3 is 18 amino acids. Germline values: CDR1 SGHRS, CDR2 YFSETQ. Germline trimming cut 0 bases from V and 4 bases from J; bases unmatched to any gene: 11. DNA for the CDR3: TGCGCCAGCAGCTTGGGACCCGGGACAGGGATGGTATACAATGAGCAGTTCTTC. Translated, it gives CASSLGPGTGMVYNEQFF.

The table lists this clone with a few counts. The CDR3 here is CASRDPRTVHGELFF. The CDR3 DNA reads as TGTGCCAGCAGGGATCCTCGGACAGTCCACGGGGAGCTGTTTTTT. The chain links TRBV25-1 to TRBJ2-2; D perhaps matches TRBD1 (6 bases). The CDR3 is made up of 15 amino acids. Germline CDR1 reads MGHDK; CDR2 reads SYGVNS. V dropped 6 bases and J dropped 7 bases, with 18 bases sitting between them.

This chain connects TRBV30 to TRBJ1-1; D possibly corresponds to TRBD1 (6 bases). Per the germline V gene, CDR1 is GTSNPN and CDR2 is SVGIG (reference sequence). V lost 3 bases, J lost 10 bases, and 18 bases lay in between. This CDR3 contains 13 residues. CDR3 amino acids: CAWSPSHRARAFF. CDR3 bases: TGTGCCTGGAGCCCATCTCACAGGGCGAGAGCTTTCTTT.

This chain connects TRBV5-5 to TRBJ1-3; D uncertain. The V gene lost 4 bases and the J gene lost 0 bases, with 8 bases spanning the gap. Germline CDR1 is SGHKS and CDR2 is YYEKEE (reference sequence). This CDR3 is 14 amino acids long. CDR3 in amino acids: CASSPGSSGNTIYF. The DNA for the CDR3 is TGTGCCAGCAGCCCCGGGAGCTCTGGAAACACCATATATTTT.